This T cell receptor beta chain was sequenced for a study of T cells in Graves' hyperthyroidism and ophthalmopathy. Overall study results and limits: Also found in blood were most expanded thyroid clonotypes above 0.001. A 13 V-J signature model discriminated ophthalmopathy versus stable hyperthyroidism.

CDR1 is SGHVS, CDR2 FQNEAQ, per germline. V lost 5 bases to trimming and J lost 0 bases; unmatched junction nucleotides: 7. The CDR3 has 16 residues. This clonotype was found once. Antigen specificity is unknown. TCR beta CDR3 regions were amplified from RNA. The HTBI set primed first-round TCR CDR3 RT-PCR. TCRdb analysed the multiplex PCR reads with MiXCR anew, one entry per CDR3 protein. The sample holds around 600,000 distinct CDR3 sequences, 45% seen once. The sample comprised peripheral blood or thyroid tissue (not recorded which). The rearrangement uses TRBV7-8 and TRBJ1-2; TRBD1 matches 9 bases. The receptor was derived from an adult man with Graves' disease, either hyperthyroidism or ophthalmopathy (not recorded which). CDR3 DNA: TGTGCCAGCAGCCCTGGACAGGGGACGGCTAACTATGGCTACACCTTC. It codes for CASSPGQGTANYGYTF.